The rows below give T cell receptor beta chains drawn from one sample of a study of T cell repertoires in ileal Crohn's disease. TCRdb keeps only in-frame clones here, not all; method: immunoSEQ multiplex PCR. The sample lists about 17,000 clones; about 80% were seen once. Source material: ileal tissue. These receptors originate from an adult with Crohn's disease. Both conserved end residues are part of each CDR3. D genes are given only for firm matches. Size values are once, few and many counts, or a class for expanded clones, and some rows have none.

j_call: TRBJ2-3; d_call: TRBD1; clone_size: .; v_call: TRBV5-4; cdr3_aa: CASSIGQGRTDTQYF; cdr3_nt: TGTGCCAGCAGCATCGGACAGGGACGCACAGATACGCAGTATTTT
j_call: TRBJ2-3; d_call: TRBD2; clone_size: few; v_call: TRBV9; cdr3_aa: CASTPSGRSDTQYF; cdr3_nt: TGTGCCAGCACCCCTAGCGGGAGGTCAGATACGCAGTATTTT
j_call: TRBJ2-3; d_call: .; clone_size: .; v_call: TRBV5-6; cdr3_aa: CASRLRRNTDTQYF; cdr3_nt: TGTGCCAGCAGGTTGCGGCGGAACACAGATACGCAGTATTTT
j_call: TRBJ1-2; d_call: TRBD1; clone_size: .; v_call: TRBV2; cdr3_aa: CAGRGTGVAGYTF; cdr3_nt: TGTGCCGGGAGAGGGACAGGGGTTGCCGGCTACACCTTC
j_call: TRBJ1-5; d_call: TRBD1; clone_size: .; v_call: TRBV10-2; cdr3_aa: CASSKDRDNQPQHF; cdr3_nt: TGCGCCAGCAGTAAGGACAGGGACAATCAGCCCCAGCATTTT
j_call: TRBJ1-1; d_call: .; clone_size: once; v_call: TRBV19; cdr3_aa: CASKRATEAFF; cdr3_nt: TGTGCCAGTAAGAGGGCCACTGAAGCTTTCTTT
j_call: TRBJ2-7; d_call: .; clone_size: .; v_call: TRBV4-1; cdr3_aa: CASSQEGGLAHEQYF; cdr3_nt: TGCGCCAGCAGCCAAGAGGGGGGGCTAGCCCACGAGCAGTACTTC
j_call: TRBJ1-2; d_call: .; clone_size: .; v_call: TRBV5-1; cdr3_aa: CASTEGRDAYTF; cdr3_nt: TGCGCCAGCACCGAAGGCAGGGACGCCTACACCTTC
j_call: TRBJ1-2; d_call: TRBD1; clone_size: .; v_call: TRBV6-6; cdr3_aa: CASSTGQGNGYTF; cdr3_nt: TGTGCCAGCAGCACCGGACAGGGTAACGGCTACACCTTC
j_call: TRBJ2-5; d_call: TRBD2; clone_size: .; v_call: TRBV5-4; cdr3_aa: CASSFGGGATIETQYF; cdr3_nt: TGTGCCAGCAGCTTCGGCGGGGGGGCTACGATAGAGACCCAGTACTTC
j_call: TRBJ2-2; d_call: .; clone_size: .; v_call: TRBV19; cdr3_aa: CASSGQHTGELFF; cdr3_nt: TGTGCCAGTAGCGGGCAGCACACCGGGGAGCTGTTTTTT
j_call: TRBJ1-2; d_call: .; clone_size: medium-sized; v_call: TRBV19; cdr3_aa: CASATGHSYGYTF; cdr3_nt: TGTGCCAGCGCGACCGGACACAGCTATGGCTACACCTTC
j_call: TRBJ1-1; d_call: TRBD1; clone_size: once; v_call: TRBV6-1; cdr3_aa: CASAGQAHTEAFF; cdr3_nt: TGTGCCAGCGCGGGACAGGCGCACACTGAAGCTTTCTTT
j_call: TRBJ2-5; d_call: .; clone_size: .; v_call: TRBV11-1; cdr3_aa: CASSLNGETQYF; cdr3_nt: TGTGCCAGCAGCTTAAACGGGGAGACCCAGTACTTC
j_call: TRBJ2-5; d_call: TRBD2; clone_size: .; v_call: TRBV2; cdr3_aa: CASSEKALAGVETQYF; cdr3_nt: TGTGCCAGCAGTGAAAAAGCTCTAGCGGGGGTGGAGACCCAGTACTTC
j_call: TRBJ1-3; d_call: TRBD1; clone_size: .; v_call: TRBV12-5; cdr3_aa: CASGRTGAGNTIYF; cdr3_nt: TGTGCTAGTGGCCGGACAGGCGCTGGTAACACCATATATTTT
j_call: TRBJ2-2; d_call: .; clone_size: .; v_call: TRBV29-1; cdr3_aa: CSVAAGISTGELFF; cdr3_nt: TGCAGCGTCGCAGCAGGGATTTCCACCGGGGAGCTGTTTTTT
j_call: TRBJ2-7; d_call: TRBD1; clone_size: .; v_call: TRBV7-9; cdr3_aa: CASSEPGQTYEQYF; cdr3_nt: TGTGCCAGCAGCGAACCGGGACAGACCTACGAGCAGTACTTC
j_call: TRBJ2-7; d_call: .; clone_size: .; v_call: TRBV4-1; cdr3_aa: CASSQERGYEQYF; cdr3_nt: TGCGCCAGCAGCCAAGAACGGGGCTACGAGCAGTACTTC
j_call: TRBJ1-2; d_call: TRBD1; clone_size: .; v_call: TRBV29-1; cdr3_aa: CSGQGGHGYTF; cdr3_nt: TGCAGCGGACAGGGGGGGCATGGCTACACCTTC
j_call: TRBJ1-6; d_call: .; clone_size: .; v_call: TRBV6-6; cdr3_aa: CASSPSTSSPLHF; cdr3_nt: TGTGCCAGCAGTCCCTCTACCAGTTCACCCCTCCACTTT
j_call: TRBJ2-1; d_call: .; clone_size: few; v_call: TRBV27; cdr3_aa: CASKGGPKIWEQFF; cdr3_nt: TGTGCCAGCAAAGGAGGGCCTAAGATATGGGAGCAGTTCTTC
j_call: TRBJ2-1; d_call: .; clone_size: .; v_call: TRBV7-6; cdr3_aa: CASSLEGAGAYNEQFF; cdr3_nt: TGTGCCAGCAGCCTAGAGGGGGCGGGGGCCTACAATGAGCAGTTCTTC
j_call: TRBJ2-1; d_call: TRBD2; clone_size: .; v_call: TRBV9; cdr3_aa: CASSVAGGPGNEQFF; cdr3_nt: TGTGCCAGCAGCGTAGCGGGAGGGCCCGGCAATGAGCAGTTCTTC
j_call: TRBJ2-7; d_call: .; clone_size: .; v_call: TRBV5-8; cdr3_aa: CASSLGDRPYEQYF; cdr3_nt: TGTGCCAGCAGCTTGGGGGACCGTCCCTACGAGCAGTACTTC
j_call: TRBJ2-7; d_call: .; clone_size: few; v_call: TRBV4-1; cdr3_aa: CASSQEAGQHYEQYF; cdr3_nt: TGCGCCAGCAGCCAAGAAGCGGGACAGCACTACGAGCAGTACTTC
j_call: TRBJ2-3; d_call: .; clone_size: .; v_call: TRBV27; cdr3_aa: CASSLHEGGTTDTQYF; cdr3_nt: TGTGCCAGCAGTCTCCATGAGGGGGGAACCACAGATACGCAGTATTTT
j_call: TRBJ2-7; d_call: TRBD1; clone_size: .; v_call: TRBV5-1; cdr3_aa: CASSFRDRGDEQYF; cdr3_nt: TGCGCCAGCAGCTTTAGGGACAGGGGTGACGAGCAGTACTTC
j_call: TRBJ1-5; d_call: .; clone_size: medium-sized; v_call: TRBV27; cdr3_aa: CASGYQPQHF; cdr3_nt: TGTGCCAGCGGATATCAGCCCCAGCATTTT
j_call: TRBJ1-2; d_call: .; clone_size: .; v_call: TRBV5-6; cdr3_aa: CASSFRVGNYGYTF; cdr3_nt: TGTGCCAGCAGCTTCCGGGTGGGGAACTATGGCTACACCTTC
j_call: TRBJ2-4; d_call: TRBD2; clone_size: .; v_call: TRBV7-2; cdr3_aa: CASSPPATSGLKNIQYF; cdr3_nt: TGTGCCAGCAGTCCTCCGGCTACTAGCGGGCTCAAAAACATTCAGTACTTC
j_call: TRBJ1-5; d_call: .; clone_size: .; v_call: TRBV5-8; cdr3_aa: CASSFAGNQPQHF; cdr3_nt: TGTGCCAGCAGCTTTGCTGGAAATCAGCCCCAGCATTTT
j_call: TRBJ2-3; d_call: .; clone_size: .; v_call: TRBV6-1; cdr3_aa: CASTAFPDTQYF; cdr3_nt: TGTGCCAGCACAGCTTTCCCCGATACGCAGTATTTT
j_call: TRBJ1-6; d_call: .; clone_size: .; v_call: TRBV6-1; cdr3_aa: CASSPRGGLNSPLHF; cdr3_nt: TGTGCCAGCAGCCCCCGGGGTGGCCTTAATTCACCCCTCCACTTT
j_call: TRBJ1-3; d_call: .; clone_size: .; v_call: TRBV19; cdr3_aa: CASSTGRNTIYF; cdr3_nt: TGTGCCAGTAGTACGGGAAGAAACACCATATATTTT
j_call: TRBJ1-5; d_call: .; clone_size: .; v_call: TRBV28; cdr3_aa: CASSMINQPQHF; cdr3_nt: TGTGCCAGCAGTATGATTAATCAGCCCCAGCATTTT
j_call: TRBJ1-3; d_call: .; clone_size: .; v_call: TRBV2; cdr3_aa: CASFGSTFSGNTIYF; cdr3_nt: TGTGCCAGCTTCGGCAGCACATTCTCTGGAAACACCATATATTTT
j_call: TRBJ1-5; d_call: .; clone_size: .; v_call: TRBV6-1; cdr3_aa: CASLGNGGNQPQHF; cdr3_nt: TGTGCCAGCCTTGGGAACGGTGGCAATCAGCCCCAGCATTTT
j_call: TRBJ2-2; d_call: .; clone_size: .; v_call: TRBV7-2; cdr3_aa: CASSLEPGGELFF; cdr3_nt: TGTGCCAGCAGCCTCGAACCGGGCGGGGAGCTGTTTTTT
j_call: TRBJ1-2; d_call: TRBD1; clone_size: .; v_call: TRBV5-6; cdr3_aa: CASSRFTTGLSGGYTF; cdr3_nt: TGTGCCAGCAGCCGATTTACGACAGGGCTTAGTGGGGGCTACACCTTC
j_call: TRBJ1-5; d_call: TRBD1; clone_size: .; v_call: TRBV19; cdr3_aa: CASRPRDRVGQPQHF; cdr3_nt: TGTGCCAGTAGACCAAGGGACAGGGTGGGACAGCCCCAGCATTTT
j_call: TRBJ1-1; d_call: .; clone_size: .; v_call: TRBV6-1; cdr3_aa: CASSEPRISSSEAFF; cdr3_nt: TGTGCCAGCAGTGAACCACGGATCAGTAGCTCTGAAGCTTTCTTT
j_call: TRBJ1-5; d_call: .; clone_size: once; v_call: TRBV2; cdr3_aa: CASSDRAGNGNQPQHF; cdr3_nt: TGTGCCAGCAGTGACCGGGCAGGGAATGGCAATCAGCCCCAGCATTTT
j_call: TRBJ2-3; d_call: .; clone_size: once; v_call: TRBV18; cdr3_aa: CASSSTHSDTQYF; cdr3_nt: TGTGCCAGCTCATCCACTCATTCAGATACGCAGTATTTT
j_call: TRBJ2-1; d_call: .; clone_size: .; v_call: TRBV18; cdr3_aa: CASSPQSQGWNEQFF; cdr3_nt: TGTGCCAGCTCACCACAGTCACAGGGATGGAATGAGCAGTTCTTC
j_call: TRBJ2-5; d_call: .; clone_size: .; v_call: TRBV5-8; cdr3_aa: CASSLTGRAQYF; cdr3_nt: TGTGCCAGCAGCTTGACAGGGAGGGCCCAGTACTTC
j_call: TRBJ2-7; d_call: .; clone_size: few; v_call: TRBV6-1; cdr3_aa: CASSEEVTAAYEQYF; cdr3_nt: TGTGCCAGCAGTGAAGAAGTGACAGCCGCCTACGAGCAGTACTTC
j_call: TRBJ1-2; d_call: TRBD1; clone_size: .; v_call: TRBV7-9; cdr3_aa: CASSLSGQGATGYTF; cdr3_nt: TGTGCCAGCAGCTTATCGGGACAGGGGGCGACTGGCTACACCTTC